This section outlines one TCR beta chain sequence together with its context. These data originate in a study of shared clonotypes between healthy human individuals. Some clones are missing from TCRdb's copy, which holds only in-frame ones; the method was immunoSEQ multiplex PCR. Counted here are 1,400,000 or so clones, around 98.5% occurring once; the ten biggest clones make up around 0.33%. V was trimmed by 4 bases and J by 4 bases, leaving 17 bases between them. The CDR3 has 15 amino acids. Germline values: CDR1 KGHSH, CDR2 LQKENI. Sequencing input: naive CD4+ T cells sorted from blood. Regarding subset: CD45RA+ positively selected. The receptor was isolated from a man aged 30 to 39 in good health. The V gene is TRBV18, the J gene TRBJ2-7, with no clear D. CDR3 sequence reads: CASSQGEDVVYEQYF. CDR3 coding DNA: TGTGCCAGCTCACAAGGAGAGGACGTAGTTTACGAGCAGTACTTC.